The 7 T cell receptor beta chains reported below all come from one sample, sequenced in a study of blood T cells in healthy people across ages (dated by TCRdb to 2014 to 2015). The library was obtained by 5' RACE. Sequencing instrument: Illumina HiSeq 2500. The second PCR ran for roughly 7 to 12 cycles and used a J-beta primer mix along with a sample-barcoded 5' primer. Starting from the raw public reads, TCRdb applied fastp trimming at Q25, assembled clones with MiXCR and retained in-frame beta chains. Here each entry gathers all rows of one CDR3 protein and keeps the most common genes and DNA. The table for this sample lists more than 800,000 distinct CDR3 sequences; around 28% of them were counted only once. The ten most abundant clones make up roughly 17% of the sample. The sequenced material came from blood. Source of these receptors: a woman aged 80 or over in good health.

This clonotype appeared a few times. The V call is TRBV3-1, the J call TRBJ2-5; 10 bases are shared with TRBD2. V lost 1 base and J lost 1; bases outside the gene matches: 9. Germline V gene lookup returns CDR1 LGHDT and CDR2 YNNKEL (reference sequence). This CDR3 region has 18 residues. The CDR3 sequence: CASSQVLAGELFQETQYF. Written as DNA, the CDR3 is TGTGCCAGCAGCCAAGTTCTAGCGGGGGAACTCTTCCAAGAGACCCAGTACTTC.

This clonotype was observed many times. The rearrangement joins TRBV12-3 or TRBV12-4 to TRBJ2-3; a possible D gene is TRBD2 (6 bases). The V end lost 6 bases, the J end lost 5 bases, and 18 bases lay between the germline ends. The CDR3 is 15 residues long. The chain's CDR3 is CASSPTRGSGDTQYF. CDR3 DNA sequence: TGTGCCAGCAGCCCGACTAGAGGCTCGGGAGATACGCAGTATTTT.

This clonotype was detected ten times or more. The chain carries TRBV7-2 and TRBJ1-5, with a tentative D call TRBD1 (5 bases). The V end lost 4 bases, the J end lost 6 bases, and 16 bases lay between the germline ends. The CDR3 spans 15 residues. The germline V gene encodes CDR1 SGHTA and CDR2 FQGNSA. The CDR3 DNA follows: TGTGCCAGCAGCTCGGGATCGGGGGGAGGTCAGCCCCAGCATTTT. It yields the protein CASSSGSGGGQPQHF.

This clonotype was counted ten times or more. V and J are TRBV7-2 and TRBJ2-5; no reliable D call. CDR1 and CDR2 (germline): SGHTA, FQGNSA. V lost 6 bases to trimming and J lost 5 bases, with 16 bases between them. This CDR3 has 14 amino acids. The CDR3 region has the DNA TGTGCCAGCAGTCCTGGGCCCGAAAGGGAGACCCAGTACTTC. Translation gives CASSPGPERETQYF.

The rearrangement uses TRBV21-1 and TRBJ2-7; the D call in the table, TRBD2, was not verified against the DNA. TRBV21-1 is listed as a pseudogene. CDR3 length: 15 residues. This chain's CDR3 is CASSATSQGSYGQYF. As DNA, the CDR3 is TGTGCCAGCAGCGCAACTAGCCAAGGTTCCTACGGGCAGTACTTC.

This clonotype was counted many times. The chain is built from TRBV7-2 and TRBJ2-4; 11 bases agree with TRBD1. CDR3 length: 15 amino acids. From germline, CDR1 is SGHTA and CDR2 FQGNSA. V lost 6 bases, J lost 8 bases, and 9 bases stayed unmatched. CDR3 amino acids: CASRGQGAGRDIQYF. The CDR3 DNA is TGTGCCAGCAGAGGACAGGGGGCCGGTAGAGACATTCAGTACTTC.

The chain links TRBV27 to TRBJ2-1, with 14 bases aligning to TRBD2. The CDR3 is 18 residues long. From germline, CDR1 is MNHEY and CDR2 SMNVEV (reference sequence). The V and J ends lost 10 bases and 14 bases, in that order; junction bases with no gene match: 25. In DNA form, the CDR3 reads TGTGCCACCACCGGAGCCCCAAACAGACGACTAGCGGGGGGGCTGGAGTTCTTC. Residues: CATTGAPNRRLAGGLEFF.